This is a list of T cell receptor beta chains from one sample in a study of T cells in localized non-small cell lung cancer. Assay: immunoSEQ multiplex PCR; the TCRdb copy retains only in-frame clones and omits some. The sample consists of roughly 17,000 clones, around 89% of them appearing once. The material sequenced was peripheral blood, taken before any cancer treatment. These receptors were taken from a male donor aged 60 or older with stage II squamous cell lung carcinoma. Both conserved end residues are part of each CDR3. D genes are given only for firm matches. Clone size appears in some rows only: once, few, many, or a class for an expanded clone.

>.|TRBJ2-7|.|TRBV9
TGTGCCAGCAGCGTAGCAGCTTTTTCCCCCTACGAGCAGTACTTC
CASSVAAFSPYEQYF
>.|TRBJ2-3|.|TRBV30
TGTGCCTGGAGTCCCTATACTCCCAGGGTCACAGATACGCAGTATTTT
CAWSPYTPRVTDTQYF
>.|TRBJ2-2|.|TRBV5-1
TGCGCCAGCAGCTTGGAGGCTAGCCCAGGCACCGGGGAGCTGTTTTTT
CASSLEASPGTGELFF
>.|TRBJ1-3|.|TRBV5-4
TGTGCCAGCAGCCGTTCGTCATCCTCTGGAAACACCATATATTTT
CASSRSSSSGNTIYF
>TRBD1|TRBJ1-2|.|TRBV15
TGTGCCACCAGCAGAGATAAGGGGGCGCATAATGGCTACACCTTC
CATSRDKGAHNGYTF
>.|TRBJ1-2|.|TRBV28
TGTGCCACCACGACAGGCCCCTATGGCTACACCTTC
CATTTGPYGYTF
>TRBD1|TRBJ1-1|few|TRBV7-9
TGTGCCAGCAGCCCTGGGACAGTCGCCGACCTGAACACTGAAGCTTTCTTT
CASSPGTVADLNTEAFF
>TRBD1|TRBJ2-5|.|TRBV7-8
TGTGCCAGCAGCTTCGGACAGGCACAAGAGACCCAGTACTTC
CASSFGQAQETQYF
>.|TRBJ2-4|.|TRBV2
TGTGCCAGCGTATCCCAGGGACTAGCCAAAAACATTCAGTACTTC
CASVSQGLAKNIQYF
>.|TRBJ1-1|.|TRBV10-3
TGTGCCATCAAGGAGGGACCGTCCACTGAAGCTTTCTTT
CAIKEGPSTEAFF
>.|TRBJ1-2|.|TRBV25-1
TGTGCCAGCAGTGCAACTGGGAGCTACACCTTC
CASSATGSYTF
>.|TRBJ2-2|.|TRBV30
TGTGCCTGGAGTGTACCGGGGCTTTATACCGGGGAGCTGTTTTTT
CAWSVPGLYTGELFF
>.|TRBJ1-1|.|TRBV4-2
TGTGCCAGCAGCCAAGTGGTTCGGCAGATGAACACTGAAGCTTTCTTT
CASSQVVRQMNTEAFF
>TRBD2|TRBJ2-1|few|TRBV10-3
TGTGCCATAACTAGCGGCTCCTACAATGAGCAGTTCTTC
CAITSGSYNEQFF
>TRBD2|TRBJ2-1|.|TRBV27
TGTGCCAGCACTTCCTCCTCCGGGACTAGCGGGAGTCGGAATGAGCAGTTCTTC
CASTSSSGTSGSRNEQFF
>TRBD1|TRBJ2-5|.|TRBV7-9
TGTGCCAGCAGCGCTCACCGGGACAGGGTGGGAGAGACCCAGTACTTC
CASSAHRDRVGETQYF
>.|TRBJ2-5|.|TRBV5-3
TGTGCCAGAAGCGTTAGGACAGAATTTACAGAGACCCAGTACTTC
CARSVRTEFTETQYF
>TRBD1|TRBJ2-3|.|TRBV10-1
TGCGCCAGCAGCCTGGGACAGGGGGGCGCAGATACGCAGTATTTT
CASSLGQGGADTQYF
>.|TRBJ1-1|.|TRBV6-6
TGTGCCAGCAGTTACGACCCCACAGGGCGGACTGAAGCTTTCTTT
CASSYDPTGRTEAFF
>TRBD1|TRBJ1-2|.|TRBV11-2
TGTGCCAGCAGCTTACTCACAGGGGGCAATGGCTACACCTTC
CASSLLTGGNGYTF
>.|TRBJ1-5|.|TRBV27
TGTGCCAGCAGTTTATTAGAAGGGGTACGGGATAGCAATCAGCCCCAGCATTTT
CASSLLEGVRDSNQPQHF
>.|TRBJ2-7|.|TRBV28
TGTGCCAGCAGTTTTAACTACGAGCAGTACTTC
CASSFNYEQYF
>TRBD1|TRBJ1-2|.|TRBV2
TGTGCCAGCAGAGACAGGGGCCATGGCTACACCTTC
CASRDRGHGYTF
>TRBD2|TRBJ2-2|.|TRBV25-1
TGTGCCAGCAGTGATCTGCGGGAGGGCGGCGGGGAGCTGTTTTTT
CASSDLREGGGELFF
>.|TRBJ1-5|.|TRBV28
TGTGCCAGCAGTTTAAAGGTCTCAGCCGGCAATCAGCCCCAGCATTTT
CASSLKVSAGNQPQHF
>TRBD2|TRBJ2-1|.|TRBV13
TGTGCCAGCAGCTCACTAGCGGGAGAAATGAACAATGAGCAGTTCTTC
CASSSLAGEMNNEQFF
>.|TRBJ1-3|once|TRBV10-3
TGTGCCATCAGTTGGGGCGCCAACTCTGGAAACACCATATATTTT
CAISWGANSGNTIYF
>.|TRBJ2-7|.|TRBV10-3
TGTGCCATCAGTAGGGATGGCTACGAGCAGTACTTC
CAISRDGYEQYF
>.|TRBJ1-2|once|TRBV5-1
TGCGCCAGCAGCCTGGAGCCCGGGGTCCGCGGGTACTTC
CASSLEPGVRGYF
>.|TRBJ1-1|.|TRBV5-8
TGTGCCAGCAGCTTGTATCGCGGCAGGAGAGCTTTCTTT
CASSLYRGRRAFF
>.|TRBJ1-3|.|TRBV11-2
TGTGCCAGCAGCTTTCGGACAGTGAACTCTGGAAACACCATATATTTT
CASSFRTVNSGNTIYF
>.|TRBJ1-5|.|TRBV6-5
TGTGCCAGCAGTTACTCGAGGGGAAATCAGCCCCAGCATTTT
CASSYSRGNQPQHF
>.|TRBJ1-2|.|TRBV28
TGTGCCAGTCGGGGGGCGCTCTATGGCTACACCTTC
CASRGALYGYTF
>TRBD2|TRBJ2-7|once|TRBV4-2
TGTGCCAGCAGCAAAGGGATGACTAGCGGGACCTACGAGCAGTACTTC
CASSKGMTSGTYEQYF
>TRBD2|TRBJ2-5|.|TRBV27
TGTGCCAGCAGTTGGCTAGCGGGAGGGGAGACCCAGTACTTC
CASSWLAGGETQYF
>.|TRBJ1-2|.|TRBV14
TGTGCCAGCAGCCTCGGGCTCGGGTCTCATGGCTACACCTTC
CASSLGLGSHGYTF
>.|TRBJ2-2|.|TRBV7-2
TGTGCCAGCAGCTTACGAGGCAGCCTCACCGGGGAGCTGTTTTTT
CASSLRGSLTGELFF